This T cell receptor (beta chain) was captured by sequencing in a study of brain T cells in children with intractable seizures. Data came from immunoSEQ multiplex PCR; TCRdb stores just in-frame clones and leaves some out. The table shows 110,000 or so clones, with roughly 94% occurring only once. Germline V gives CDR1 SGHTA, CDR2 FQGNSA. Trimming at V came to 5 bases and at J to 4 bases, leaving 9 bases not matched to a gene. This CDR3 has 15 amino acids. Sequencing was limited to surgery cases with top T cell transcript signatures in brain tissue. The source of this sequence is a boy under three years old with hemimegalencephaly and intractable seizures. The V and J genes are TRBV7-2 and TRBJ2-3; 7 nucleotides agree with TRBD2. This sample comprised peripheral blood, obtained at surgery. CDR3 DNA: TGTGCCAGCAGCCTGTGGGGGGGAGTTCCAGATACGCAGTATTTT. This encodes CASSLWGGVPDTQYF.